The present entry profiles one T cell receptor (beta chain) with its context. This sample was taken from a study of cytomegalovirus exposure and HLA in healthy donors. PCR involved 60 Vbeta and 13 Jbeta primers. Assay used: immunoSEQ multiplex PCR; TCRdb lists only in-frame clones, some missing. The table shows about 170,000 clones, with approximately 78% occurring only once. The CDR3 has 17 residues. Germline V gene data show CDR1 as MDHEN and CDR2 as SYDVKM. With V trimmed by 5 bases and J by 2 bases, 15 bases remained unmatched. The origin of this receptor is a woman between 18 and 29 years old in good health and CMV-seronegative. Material: PBMCs. This chain joins TRBV28 and TRBJ2-7, with TRBD2 matching 7 bases. CDR3 amino acids: CASSIQIGLAEPYEQYF. The CDR3 region has the DNA TGTGCCAGCAGTATTCAAATCGGGCTAGCGGAGCCCTACGAGCAGTACTTC.